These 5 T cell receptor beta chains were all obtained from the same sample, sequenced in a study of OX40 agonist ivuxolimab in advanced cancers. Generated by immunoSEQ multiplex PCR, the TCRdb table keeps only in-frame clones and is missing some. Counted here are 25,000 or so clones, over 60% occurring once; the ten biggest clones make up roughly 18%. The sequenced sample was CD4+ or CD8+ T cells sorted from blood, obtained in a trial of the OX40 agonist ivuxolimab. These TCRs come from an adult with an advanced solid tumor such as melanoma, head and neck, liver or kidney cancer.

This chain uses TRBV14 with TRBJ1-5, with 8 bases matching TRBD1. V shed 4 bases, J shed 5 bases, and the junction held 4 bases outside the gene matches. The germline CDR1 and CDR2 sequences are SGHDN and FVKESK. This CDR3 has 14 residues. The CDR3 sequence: CASSPTGVYQPQHF. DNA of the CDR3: TGTGCCAGCAGCCCGACAGGGGTCTATCAGCCCCAGCATTTT.

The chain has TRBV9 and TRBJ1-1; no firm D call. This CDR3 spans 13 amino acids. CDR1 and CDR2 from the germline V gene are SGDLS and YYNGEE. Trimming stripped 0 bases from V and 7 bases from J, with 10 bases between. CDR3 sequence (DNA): TGTGCCAGCAGCGTAGGGCAGAAGGGTGAAGCTTTCTTT. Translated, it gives CASSVGQKGEAFF.

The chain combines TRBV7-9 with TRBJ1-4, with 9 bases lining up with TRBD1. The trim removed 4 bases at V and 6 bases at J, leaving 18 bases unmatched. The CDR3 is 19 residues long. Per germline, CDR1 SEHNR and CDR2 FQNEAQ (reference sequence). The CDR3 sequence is CASSSPHPVQGAGDEKLFF. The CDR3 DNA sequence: TGTGCCAGCAGCTCCCCTCACCCGGTACAGGGGGCGGGGGATGAAAAACTGTTTTTT.

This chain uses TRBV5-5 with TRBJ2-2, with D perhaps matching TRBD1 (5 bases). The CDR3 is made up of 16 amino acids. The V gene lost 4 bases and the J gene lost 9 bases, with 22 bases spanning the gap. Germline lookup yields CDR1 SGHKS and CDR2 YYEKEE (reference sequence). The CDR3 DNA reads TGTGCCAGCAGCGCAATGAGGACATCCGGTCGAAGGGAGCTGTTTTTT. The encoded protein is CASSAMRTSGRRELFF.

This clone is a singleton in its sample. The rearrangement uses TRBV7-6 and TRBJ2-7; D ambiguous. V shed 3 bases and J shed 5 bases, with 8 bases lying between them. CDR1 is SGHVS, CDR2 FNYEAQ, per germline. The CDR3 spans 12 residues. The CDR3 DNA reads TGTGCCAGCAGCTTTGACGGCAACGAGCAGTACTTC. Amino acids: CASSFDGNEQYF.